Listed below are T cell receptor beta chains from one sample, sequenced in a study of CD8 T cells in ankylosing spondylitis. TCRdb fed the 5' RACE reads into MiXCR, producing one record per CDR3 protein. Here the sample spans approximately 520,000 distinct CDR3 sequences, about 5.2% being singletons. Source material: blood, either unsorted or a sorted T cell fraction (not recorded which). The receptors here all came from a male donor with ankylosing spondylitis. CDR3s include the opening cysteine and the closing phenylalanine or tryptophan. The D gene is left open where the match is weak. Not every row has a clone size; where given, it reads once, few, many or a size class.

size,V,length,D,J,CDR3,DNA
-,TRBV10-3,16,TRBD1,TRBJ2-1,CAISERGPPLYNEQFF,TGTGCCATCAGTGAGAGGGGGCCCCCCCTTTACAATGAGCAGTTCTTC
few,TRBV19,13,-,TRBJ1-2,CASSIKGTYGYTF,TGTGCCAGTAGTATCAAGGGAACCTATGGCTACACCTTC
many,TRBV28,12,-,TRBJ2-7,CASSPFPYEQYF,TGTGCCAGCAGTCCCTTCCCCTACGAGCAGTACTTC
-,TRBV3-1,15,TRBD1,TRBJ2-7,CASSTRQGDPYEQYF,TGTGCCAGCAGCACCCGACAGGGGGATCCCTACGAGCAGTACTTC
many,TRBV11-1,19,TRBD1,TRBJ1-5,CASSSWTGGMVGSNQPQHF,TGTGCCAGCAGCTCCTGGACAGGGGGCATGGTTGGGAGCAATCAGCCCCAGCATTTT
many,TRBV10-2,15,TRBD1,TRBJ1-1,CASSLQGQRNTEAFF,TGCGCCAGCTCACTTCAGGGACAGAGGAACACTGAAGCTTTCTTT
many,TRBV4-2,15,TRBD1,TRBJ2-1,CASSSQTGFYNEQFF,TGTGCCAGCAGCTCCCAGACAGGGTTCTACAATGAGCAGTTCTTC
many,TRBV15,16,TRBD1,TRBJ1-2,CATSRTGQGAFYGYTF,TGTGCCACCAGCAGGACGGGACAGGGGGCATTCTATGGCTACACCTTC
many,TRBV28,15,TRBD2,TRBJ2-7,CASSSLAGGTYEQYF,TGTGCCAGCAGTTCACTAGCGGGAGGGACCTACGAGCAGTACTTC
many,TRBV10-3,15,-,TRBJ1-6,CAIRDTYSYNSPLHF,TGTGCCATCAGGGACACCTACTCCTATAATTCACCCCTCCACTTT
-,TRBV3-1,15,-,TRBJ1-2,CASTLRGAADYGYTF,TGTGCCAGCACCCTCCGGGGGGCGGCGGACTATGGCTACACCTTC
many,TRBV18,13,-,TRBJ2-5,CASSRTVEETQYF,TGTGCCAGCTCCCGGACAGTAGAAGAGACCCAGTACTTC
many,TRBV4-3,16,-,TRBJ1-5,CASSQDFQQDNQPQHF,TGCGCCAGCAGCCAAGACTTCCAACAGGACAATCAGCCCCAGCATTTT
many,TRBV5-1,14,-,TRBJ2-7,CASSKPGPTYEQYF,TGCGCCAGCAGCAAGCCGGGGCCAACCTACGAGCAGTACTTC
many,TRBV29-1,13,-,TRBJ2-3,CSVGQTFTDTQYF,TGCAGCGTTGGGCAGACTTTCACAGATACGCAGTATTTT
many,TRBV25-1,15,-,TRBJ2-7,CASSEYLKLIYEQYF,TGTGCCAGCAGTGAATATCTCAAACTTATCTACGAGCAGTACTTC
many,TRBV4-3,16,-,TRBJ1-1,CASSQGGGVGRQRTFF,TGCGCCAGCAGCCAAGGGGGTGGCGTGGGACGCCAACGTACTTTCTTT
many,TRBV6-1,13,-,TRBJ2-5,CASSPQIQETQYF,TGTGCCAGCAGCCCCCAAATTCAGGAGACCCAGTACTTC
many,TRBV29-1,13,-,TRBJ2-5,CSVRSLGLETQYF,TGCAGCGTTCGCTCCTTGGGGTTGGAGACCCAGTACTTC
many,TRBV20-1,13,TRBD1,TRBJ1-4,CSALDRTDEKLFF,TGCAGTGCTCTGGACAGGACCGATGAAAAACTGTTTTTT
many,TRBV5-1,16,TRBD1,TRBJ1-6,CASSWWTGNGNSPLHF,TGCGCCAGCAGCTGGTGGACAGGGAATGGCAATTCACCCCTCCACTTT
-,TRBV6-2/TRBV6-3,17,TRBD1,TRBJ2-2,CASSGREQGAGTGELFF,TGTGCCAGCAGTGGTCGGGAACAGGGGGCCGGCACCGGGGAGCTGTTTTTT
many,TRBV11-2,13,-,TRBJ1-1,CASSRTTGTEAFF,TGTGCCAGCAGCCGAACAACCGGGACTGAAGCTTTCTTT
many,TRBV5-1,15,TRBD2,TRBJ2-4,CASSFGRVGKNIQYF,TGCGCCAGCAGCTTTGGGAGGGTAGGCAAAAACATTCAGTACTTC
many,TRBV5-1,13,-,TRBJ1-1,CASSFQQGAEAFF,TGCGCCAGCAGCTTTCAACAGGGTGCCGAAGCTTTCTTT
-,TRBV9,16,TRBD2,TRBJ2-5,CASSVAGGGAGETQYF,TGTGCCAGCAGCGTAGCCGGCGGGGGGGCCGGGGAGACCCAGTACTTC
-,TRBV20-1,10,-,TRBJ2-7,CSAQFYEQYF,TGCAGTGCCCAATTCTACGAGCAGTACTTC
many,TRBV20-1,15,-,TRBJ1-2,CSARDVGHPPYGYTF,TGCAGTGCTAGAGATGTGGGGCATCCCCCGTATGGCTACACCTTC
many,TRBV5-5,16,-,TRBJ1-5,CASSPGTLLGNQPQHF,TGTGCCAGCAGCCCCGGGACCCTTTTAGGCAATCAGCCCCAGCATTTT
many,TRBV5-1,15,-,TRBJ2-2,CASSFVGKNTGELFF,TGCGCCAGCAGCTTCGTGGGAAAGAACACCGGGGAGCTGTTTTTT
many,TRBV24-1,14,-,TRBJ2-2,CATSVGRNTGELFF,TGTGCCACCAGTGTCGGGCGTAACACCGGGGAGCTGTTTTTT
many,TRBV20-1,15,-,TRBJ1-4,CSASPRGGTNEKLFF,TGCAGTGCTAGCCCCAGGGGAGGCACTAATGAAAAACTGTTTTTT
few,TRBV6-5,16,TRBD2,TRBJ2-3,CASSSGLAGRADTQYF,TGTGCCAGCAGTTCCGGACTAGCGGGAAGAGCAGATACGCAGTATTTT
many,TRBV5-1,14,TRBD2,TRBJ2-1,CASKVLAGVGEQFF,TGCGCCAGCAAAGTCCTAGCGGGAGTTGGTGAGCAGTTCTTC
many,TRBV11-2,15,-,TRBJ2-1,CASSLTGTAYNEQFF,TGTGCCAGCAGCTTAACGGGCACGGCCTACAATGAGCAGTTCTTC
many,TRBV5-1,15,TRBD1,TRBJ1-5,CASSLGRGPGQPQHF,TGCGCCAGCAGCTTGGGCAGGGGGCCTGGTCAGCCCCAGCATTTT
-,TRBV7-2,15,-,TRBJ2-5,CASSLVFAVQETQYF,TGTGCCAGCAGCTTAGTGTTCGCGGTCCAAGAGACCCAGTACTTC
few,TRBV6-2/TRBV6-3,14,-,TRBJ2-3,CASSFDWRTDTQYF,TGTGCCAGCAGTTTTGACTGGCGCACAGATACGCAGTATTTT
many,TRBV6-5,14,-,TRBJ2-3,CASSTRTLADTQYF,TGTGCCAGCAGTACCCGAACCCTCGCAGATACGCAGTATTTT
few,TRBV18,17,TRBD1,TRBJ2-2,CASSPFPGTGSTGELFF,TGTGCCAGCTCACCGTTCCCCGGGACAGGGTCGACCGGGGAGCTGTTTTTT
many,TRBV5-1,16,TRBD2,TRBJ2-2,CASSLAAGGPTGELFF,TGCGCCAGCAGCTTGGCGGCGGGAGGGCCAACCGGGGAGCTGTTTTTT
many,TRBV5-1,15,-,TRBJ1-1,CASSLIVQGNTEAFF,TGCGCCAGCAGCTTGATCGTACAGGGGAACACTGAAGCTTTCTTT
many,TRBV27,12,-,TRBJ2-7,CASSLRDGEQYF,TGTGCCAGCAGTTTACGGGACGGGGAGCAGTACTTC
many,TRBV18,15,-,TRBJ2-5,CASSRSSADGETQYF,TGTGCCAGCTCACGCTCAAGCGCGGACGGAGAGACCCAGTACTTC
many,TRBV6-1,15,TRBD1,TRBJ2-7,CASSARQGSSYEQYF,TGTGCCAGCAGTGCCCGACAGGGGAGCTCCTACGAGCAGTACTTC
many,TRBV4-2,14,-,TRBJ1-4,CASSQDMADEKLFF,TGTGCCAGCAGCCAAGACATGGCAGATGAAAAACTGTTTTTT
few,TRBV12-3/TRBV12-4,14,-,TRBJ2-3,CASTPWEITDTQYF,TGTGCCAGCACCCCGTGGGAGATCACAGATACGCAGTATTTT
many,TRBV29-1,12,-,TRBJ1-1,CSVNRMNTEAFF,TGCAGCGTTAACAGAATGAACACTGAAGCTTTCTTT
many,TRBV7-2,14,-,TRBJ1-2,CASSTSTGNYGYTF,TGTGCCAGCAGCACTAGTACTGGCAACTATGGCTACACCTTC
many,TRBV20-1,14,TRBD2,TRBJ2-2,CSANSGTNTGELFF,TGCAGTGCTAACAGCGGGACGAACACCGGGGAGCTGTTTTTT
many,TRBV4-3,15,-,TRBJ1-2,CASSQGEGPNYGYTF,TGCGCCAGCAGCCAAGGAGAGGGACCAAACTATGGCTACACCTTC
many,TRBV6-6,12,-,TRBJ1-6,CASSYDNSPLHF,TGTGCCAGCAGTTACGATAATTCACCCCTCCACTTT
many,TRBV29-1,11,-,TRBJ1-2,CSGAPADGYTF,TGCAGCGGCGCCCCTGCGGATGGCTACACCTTC
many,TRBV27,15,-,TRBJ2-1,CASSLLRGRNNEQFF,TGTGCCAGCAGTCTCCTCCGGGGTCGTAACAATGAGCAGTTCTTC
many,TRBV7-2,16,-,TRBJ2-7,CASSLTAGGDPYEQYF,TGTGCCAGCAGCTTAACGGCGGGCGGGGACCCCTACGAGCAGTACTTC
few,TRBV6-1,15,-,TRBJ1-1,CASSALGVGVTEAFF,TGTGCCAGCAGTGCCCTCGGGGTAGGAGTCACTGAAGCTTTCTTT
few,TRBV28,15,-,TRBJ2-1,CASTLLLSSYNEQFF,TGTGCCAGCACCCTTCTTCTGAGCTCCTACAATGAGCAGTTCTTC
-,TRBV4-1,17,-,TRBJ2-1,CASSHYPRGAAYNEQFF,TGCGCCAGCAGCCATTATCCCCGGGGGGCCGCCTACAATGAGCAGTTCTTC